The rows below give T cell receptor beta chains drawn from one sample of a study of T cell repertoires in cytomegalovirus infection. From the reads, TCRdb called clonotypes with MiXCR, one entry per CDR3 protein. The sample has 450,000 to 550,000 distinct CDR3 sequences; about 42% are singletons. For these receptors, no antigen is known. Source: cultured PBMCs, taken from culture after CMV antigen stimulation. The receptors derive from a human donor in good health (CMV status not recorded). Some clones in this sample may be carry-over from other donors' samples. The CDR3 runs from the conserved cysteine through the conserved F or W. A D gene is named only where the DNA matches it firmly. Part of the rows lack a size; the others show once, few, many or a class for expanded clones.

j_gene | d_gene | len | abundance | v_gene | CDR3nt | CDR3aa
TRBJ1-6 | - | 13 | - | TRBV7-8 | TGTGCCGGACTACCAAGAGATAATTCACCCCTCCACTTT | CAGLPRDNSPLHF
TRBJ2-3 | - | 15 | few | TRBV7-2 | TGTGCCAGCAGCTTAAGCAGCCCTAGCACAGATACGCAGTATTTT | CASSLSSPSTDTQYF
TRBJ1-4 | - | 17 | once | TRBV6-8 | TGTGCCAGCAGTTACTCGAGGTTTACAGCAACTAATGAAAAACTGTTTTTT | CASSYSRFTATNEKLFF
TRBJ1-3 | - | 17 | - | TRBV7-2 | TGTGCCAGCAGCTTATACCTTCGGGGGAGATCTGGAAACACCATATATTTT | CASSLYLRGRSGNTIYF
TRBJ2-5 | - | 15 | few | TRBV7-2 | TGTGCCAGCAGCATGCAATGGGCGGGGAGAGAGACCCAGTACTTC | CASSMQWAGRETQYF
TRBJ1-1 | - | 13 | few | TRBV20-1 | TGCAGTGCTAGAGATCAAGCGAACACTGAAGCTTTCTTT | CSARDQANTEAFF
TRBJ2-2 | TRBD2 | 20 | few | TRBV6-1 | TGTGCCAGCAGCCTGACTAGCGGGGGACAGAACATAAAGCGCACCGGGGAGCTGTTTTTT | CASSLTSGGQNIKRTGELFF
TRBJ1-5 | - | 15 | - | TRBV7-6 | TGTGCCAGCAGCCCTACACCTGGGGCCGGTCAGCCCCAGCATTTT | CASSPTPGAGQPQHF
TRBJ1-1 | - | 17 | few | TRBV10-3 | TGTGCCATCAGTGAGTCAATTACGGGACGGAAAGGGCCTGAAGCTTTCTTT | CAISESITGRKGPEAFF
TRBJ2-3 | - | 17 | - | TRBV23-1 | TGCGCCAGCAGTCACCGGGGGCCGAGGGGAAGCACAGATACGCAGTATTTT | CASSHRGPRGSTDTQYF
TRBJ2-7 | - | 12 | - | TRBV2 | TGTGCCAGCAACCAGGACACCCACGAGCAGTACTTC | CASNQDTHEQYF
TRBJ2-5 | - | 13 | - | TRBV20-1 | TGCAGTGCTAGAGTGGAGTTCGTAGAGACCCAGTACTTC | CSARVEFVETQYF
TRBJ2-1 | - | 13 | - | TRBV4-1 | TGCGCCAGCAGCCAAGATCCGGATAATGAGCAGTTCTTC | CASSQDPDNEQFF
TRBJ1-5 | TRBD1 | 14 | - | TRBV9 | TGTGCCAGCAGCCCCGGGACAGGGTTTGGGCCCCAGCATTTT | CASSPGTGFGPQHF
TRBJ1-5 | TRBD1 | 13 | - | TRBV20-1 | TGCAGTGCAAACAGGGGGCCAAATCAGCCCCAGCATTTT | CSANRGPNQPQHF
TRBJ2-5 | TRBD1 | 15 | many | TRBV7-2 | TGTGCCAGCAGCACTCGACAGGGGGCGTGGGAGACCCAGTACTTC | CASSTRQGAWETQYF
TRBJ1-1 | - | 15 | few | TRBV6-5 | TGTGCCAGCAGTGAAGTTGCAGTCGGAGGGACTGAAGCTTTCTTT | CASSEVAVGGTEAFF
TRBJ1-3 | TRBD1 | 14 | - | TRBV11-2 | TGTGCCAGCAGCGGCAACACAGGGGAGGACACCATATATTTT | CASSGNTGEDTIYF
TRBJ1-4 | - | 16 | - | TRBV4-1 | TGCGCCAGCAGCCAAGAACCACGCTCCTCTAATGAAAAACTGTTTTTT | CASSQEPRSSNEKLFF
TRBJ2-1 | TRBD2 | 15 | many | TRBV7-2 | TGTGCCAGCAGCCCCGGGACTAGCGTATACAATGAGCAGTTCTTC | CASSPGTSVYNEQFF
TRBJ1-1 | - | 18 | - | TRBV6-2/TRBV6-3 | TGTGCCAGCAGTGAAGTGGGGGCAGGGTGGCGGTCAAACACTGAAGCTTTCTTT | CASSEVGAGWRSNTEAFF
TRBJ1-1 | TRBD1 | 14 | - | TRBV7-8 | TGTGCCTCAATAAGTGGGACAGGGAACACTGAAGCTTTCTTT | CASISGTGNTEAFF
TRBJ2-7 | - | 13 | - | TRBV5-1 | TGCGCCAGCAGCAGGGGGGGCCTGGGAGAGCAGTACTTC | CASSRGGLGEQYF
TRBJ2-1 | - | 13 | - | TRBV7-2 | TGTGCCAGCAGCGACTGGGAGCTTGGTGAGCAGTTCTTC | CASSDWELGEQFF
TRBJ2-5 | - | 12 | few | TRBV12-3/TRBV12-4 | TGTGCCAGCAGTTACACCCCGGGGACCCAGTACTTC | CASSYTPGTQYF
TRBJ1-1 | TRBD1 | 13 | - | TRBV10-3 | TGTGCCATCATGGACAGGGAGAACACTGAAGCTTTCTTT | CAIMDRENTEAFF
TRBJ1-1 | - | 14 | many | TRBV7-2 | TGTGCCAGCAGCTTCCGACAGGCGAACACTGAAGCTTTCTTT | CASSFRQANTEAFF
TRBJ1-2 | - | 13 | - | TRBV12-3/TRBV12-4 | TGTGCCAGCAGGGCAGGCTTTTCTTATGGCTACACCTTC | CASRAGFSYGYTF
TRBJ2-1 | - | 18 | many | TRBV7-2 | TGTGCCAGCAGCTTAGGGGGTGCGTGGGGGAAAGCCTACAATGAGCAGTTCTTC | CASSLGGAWGKAYNEQFF
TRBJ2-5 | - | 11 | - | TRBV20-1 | TGCAGTGAAGCGGAGGGGGAGACCCAGTACTTC | CSEAEGETQYF
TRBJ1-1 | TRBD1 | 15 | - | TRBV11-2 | TGTGCCAGCAGCCCCCAGACAGGGGCCAACACTGAAGCTTTCTTT | CASSPQTGANTEAFF
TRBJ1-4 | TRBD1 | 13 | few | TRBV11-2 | TGTGCCAGCAGCTTGGTCCCAGGGGGAAAACTGTTTTTT | CASSLVPGGKLFF
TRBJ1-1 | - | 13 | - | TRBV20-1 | TGCAGTGCTCAAGGCTCCCTGGGCACTGAAGCTTTCTTT | CSAQGSLGTEAFF
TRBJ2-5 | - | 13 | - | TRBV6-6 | TGTGCCAGCAGTGGACATACCCAAGAGACCCAGTACTTC | CASSGHTQETQYF
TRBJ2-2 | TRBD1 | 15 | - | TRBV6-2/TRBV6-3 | TGTGCCAGCAGTCGTACAGGGGGTATCACCGGGGAGCTGTTTTTT | CASSRTGGITGELFF
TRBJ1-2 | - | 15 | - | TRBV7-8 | TGTGCCAGCAGCTTAAGGACGGGGGAGCTGTCGGGCTACACCTTC | CASSLRTGELSGYTF
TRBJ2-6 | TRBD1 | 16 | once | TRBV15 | TGTGCCACCAGCACCCGACAGGGAACTGGGGCCAACGTCCTGACTTTC | CATSTRQGTGANVLTF
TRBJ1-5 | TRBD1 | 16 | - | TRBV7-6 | TGTGCCAGCAGCCCCTCTGGGACAGACCTCTCCCAGCCCCAGCATTTT | CASSPSGTDLSQPQHF
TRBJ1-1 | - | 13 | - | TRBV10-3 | TGTGCCATCAGTCGACAGGAGAACACTGAAGCTTTCTTT | CAISRQENTEAFF
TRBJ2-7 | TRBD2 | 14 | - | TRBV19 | TGTGCCAGCTCCGGTGGCGGGAGGGGCTACGAGCAGTACTTC | CASSGGGRGYEQYF
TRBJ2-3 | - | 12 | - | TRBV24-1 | TGTGCCACCAGTGAAAGCACAGATACGCAGTATTTT | CATSESTDTQYF
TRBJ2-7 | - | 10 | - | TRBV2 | TGTGCCAGCAAAGGCTACGAGCAGTACTTC | CASKGYEQYF
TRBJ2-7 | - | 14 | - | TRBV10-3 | TGTGCCATCAGTCCCTTGGGGGTCCCCTACGAGCAGTACTTC | CAISPLGVPYEQYF
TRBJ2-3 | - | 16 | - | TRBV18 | TGTGCCAGCTCACTGAATACCGGGACAAGAGGAGATACGCAGTATTTT | CASSLNTGTRGDTQYF
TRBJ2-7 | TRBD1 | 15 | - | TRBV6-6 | TGTGCCAGCAGTCCCCGGACAGGAAGCTCCTACGAGCAGTACTTC | CASSPRTGSSYEQYF
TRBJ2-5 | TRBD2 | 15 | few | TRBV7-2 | TGTGCCAGCAGCTTACAGCGGGGGTTTGGAGAGACCCAGTACTTC | CASSLQRGFGETQYF
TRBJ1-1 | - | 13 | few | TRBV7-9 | TGTGCCAGCAGGGAAGGGGTGAACACTGAAGCTTTCTTT | CASREGVNTEAFF
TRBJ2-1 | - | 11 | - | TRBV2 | TGTGCCAGCACCCCCTGGGATGAGCAGTTCTTC | CASTPWDEQFF
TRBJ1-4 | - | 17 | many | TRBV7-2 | TGTGCCAGCAGCCCTTGGGGTCTGCCGTCAACTAATGAAAAACTGTTTTTT | CASSPWGLPSTNEKLFF
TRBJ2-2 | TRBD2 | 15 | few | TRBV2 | TGTGCCAGCTCTCGGGAAAGCGGGGTGTCCGGGGAGCTGTTTTTT | CASSRESGVSGELFF